These 15 T cell receptor beta chains share one sample of origin, sequenced in a study of blood T cell repertoires in COVID-19. Using immunoSEQ multiplex PCR, the repertoire was profiled, and TCRdb retains in-frame clones only, with some absent. The sample carries fewer than 150,000 clones, 75% to 90% recorded once. The specimen was peripheral blood. The receptors here all came from a woman aged 80 or over with acute or convalescent COVID-19.

The rearrangement joins TRBV6-2 or TRBV6-3 to TRBJ2-7; 8 nucleotides align to TRBD2. Germline V gives CDR1 MNHEY, CDR2 SVGEGT. The CDR3 loop spans 16 amino acids. The trim removed 4 bases at V and 0 bases at J, leaving 8 bases unmatched. CDR3 in DNA: TGTGCCAGCAGTTCCTATTTAGCGGGGAGCTCCTACGAGCAGTACTTC. This encodes CASSSYLAGSSYEQYF.

The chain couples TRBV18 to TRBJ2-5; a weak D match, TRBD2 (5 bases). The CDR3 has 15 residues. Per germline, CDR1 KGHSH and CDR2 LQKENI. Deletions cut 2 bases from V and 2 bases from J, with 12 bases between. CDR3 loop: CASSPAAGVQETQYF. As DNA, the CDR3 is TGTGCCAGCTCACCAGCGGCGGGCGTACAAGAGACCCAGTACTTC. Full variable domain (outside the CDR3, taken from reference TRBV18 and TRBJ2-5): NAGVMQNPRHLVRRRGQEARLRCSPMKGHSHVYWYRQLPEEGLKFMVYLQKENIIDESGMPKERFSAEFPKEGPSILRIQQVVRGDSAAYFCASSPAAGVQETQYFGPGTRLLVL.

The chain uses TRBV12-5 and TRBJ2-1; TRBD1 matches 11 bases. V gave up 10 bases and J gave up 6 bases; unmatched junction bases: 11. This CDR3 contains 15 residues. Per germline, CDR1 LGHNT and CDR2 FRNRAP. CDR3 amino acids: CATKPWDRGSNEQFF. The CDR3 DNA is TGTGCTACCAAGCCATGGGACAGGGGGTCCAATGAGCAGTTCTTC.

J is TRBJ1-2 and V is TRBV6-2 or TRBV6-3; 8 bases align to TRBD1. This CDR3 contains 15 residues. J gave up 3 bases and V 2 bases, and 5 bases lay outside the gene matches. The germline CDR1 and CDR2 sequences are MNHEY and SVGEGT. The CDR3 DNA sequence: TGTGCCAGCAGTTACACGACAGGGGTTTACTATGGCTACACCTTC. Amino acids: CASSYTTGVYYGYTF.

This clone was seen a handful of times. J is TRBJ1-1 and V is TRBV6-5; no firm D call. Per the germline V gene, CDR1 is MNHEY and CDR2 is SVGAGI. Deletions cut 5 bases from V and 0 bases from J, with 7 bases between. The CDR3 runs 13 residues. CDR3 protein: CASSTSVNTEAFF. The CDR3 DNA reads as TGTGCCAGCAGTACGAGCGTGAACACTGAAGCTTTCTTT.

The chain is built from TRBV5-1 and TRBJ1-1; D is possibly TRBD1 (6 bases). The CDR3 runs to 14 residues. Per germline, CDR1 SGHRS and CDR2 YFSETQ. The ends were cut back, 7 bases at V and 0 bases at J, with 13 bases in the middle. In DNA form, the CDR3 reads TGCGCCAGCGTACCACAGGGCCTGAACACTGAAGCTTTCTTT. Translation gives CASVPQGLNTEAFF.

The genes are TRBV6-4 and TRBJ2-3; 8 bases are a match to TRBD2. With V trimmed by 5 bases and J by 3 bases, 7 bases remained unmatched. The CDR3 is 15 residues long. Germline loops: CDR1 MRHNA, CDR2 SNTAGT. CDR3 in DNA: TGTGCCAGCAGTTCAGCGGGGGAAGGGACAGATACGCAGTATTTT. It codes for CASSSAGEGTDTQYF.

This chain connects TRBV2 to TRBJ1-2; D is perhaps TRBD1 (6 bases). Germline V gene sequence: CDR1 SNHLY, CDR2 FYNNEI. Trimming took off 3 bases at V and 7 bases at J, with 15 bases between the two ends. This CDR3 region has 14 residues. CDR3 bases: TGTGCCAGCAGTGACCCCGGACAGCAGGGTGGCTACACCTTC. Translation gives CASSDPGQQGGYTF.

This chain's CDR3 is CASSFQGNTEAFF. CDR3 nucleotides: TGTGCCAGCAGTTTTCAGGGGAACACTGAAGCTTTCTTT. This chain connects TRBV6-5 to TRBJ1-1, with a possible D match to TRBD1 (5 bases). V lost 4 bases to trimming and J lost 1 base, with 7 bases between them. The CDR3 has 13 residues. Germline-derived CDR1 and CDR2 are MNHEY and SVGAGI.

This chain joins TRBV9 and TRBJ1-6, with a tentative D call TRBD1 (5 bases). Between the trimmed V and J ends, which lost 3 bases and 3 bases, there was a span of 13 bases. The CDR3 loop spans 16 amino acids. Germline V CDR1 and CDR2: SGDLS, YYNGEE. The CDR3 DNA is TGTGCCAGCAGCGCAGCCACAGGAGTCTATAATTCACCCCTCCACTTT. It yields the protein CASSAATGVYNSPLHF.

V usage is TRBV6-2 or TRBV6-3 and J usage is TRBJ1-2, with no clear D. V gave up 5 bases and J gave up 0 bases, with 10 bases separating them. Germline CDR1 MNHEY, CDR2 SVGEGT. The CDR3 runs to 14 residues. The CDR3 nucleotides read TGTGCCAGCAGTCGACTCGGGGCTAACTATGGCTACACCTTC. Translation: CASSRLGANYGYTF.

The chain is built from TRBV29-1 and TRBJ1-1, with D maybe TRBD1 (5 bases). Germline lookup yields CDR1 SQVTM and CDR2 ANQGSEA. This CDR3 has 13 residues. Trimming shortened V by 4 bases and J by 4 bases, and 13 bases separated the two germline ends. The DNA of the CDR3 is TGCAGCGTTGTGACAGACACCGGCACTGAAGCTTTCTTT. Translation gives CSVVTDTGTEAFF.

This rearrangement joins TRBV2 to TRBJ2-1; TRBD1 matches 9 bases. This CDR3 contains 15 residues. V trimming: 5 bases; J trimming: 0 bases; junction bases outside the gene matches: 2. Germline loops: CDR1 SNHLY, CDR2 FYNNEI. The CDR3 reads CASSWDRDSYNEQFF. The CDR3, as DNA: TGTGCCAGCAGTTGGGACAGGGACTCCTACAATGAGCAGTTCTTC.

The gene calls are TRBV4-1 and TRBJ2-6, with a weak D call TRBD2 (6 bases). This CDR3 comprises 20 residues. Trimming removed 0 bases at V and 2 bases at J, with 20 bases between. Germline CDR1 is MGHRA and CDR2 is YSYEKL. CDR3 sequence: CASSQDRRGKSFTGANVLTF. CDR3 DNA sequence: TGCGCCAGCAGCCAAGATAGGCGGGGCAAAAGCTTCACTGGGGCCAACGTCCTGACTTTC.

This clone was picked up one time. The V gene is TRBV19, the J gene TRBJ1-5; D gene ambiguous. CDR1 is LNHDA, CDR2 SQIVND, per germline (reference sequence). Trimming cost V 6 bases and J 0 bases, with 6 bases left between them. This CDR3 is built from 13 residues. In DNA, the CDR3 is TGTGCCAGTAGGACTTATAGCAATCAGCCCCAGCATTTT. This translates into CASRTYSNQPQHF.